This TCR beta chain emerged from a study of post-analysis software for immune sequencing data. The wider study: Multiple sclerosis in the patients followed relapsing-remitting, secondary progressive and progressive-relapsing courses. Study-wide findings and caveats: Roughly five TRBV segments were significantly more frequent in patients than in controls. TRBV5-6, TRBV5-1 and TRBV20-1 were among these segments.

Unique molecular identifiers were built into the TCR beta cDNA libraries. TCRdb called the PCR reads again in MiXCR, with one record for every CDR3 protein. The repertoire holds over 700,000 distinct CDR3 sequences, with 25% to 30% as singletons. Only a few counts were recorded for this clonotype. Antigen specificity is unknown. The CDR3 is made up of 14 amino acids. Per the germline V gene, CDR1 is LGHDT and CDR2 is YNNKEL (reference sequence). Deletions cut 4 bases from V and 4 bases from J, with 14 bases between. The chain uses TRBV3-1 and TRBJ2-7; the D gene is possibly TRBD2 (5 bases). The TCR originated in a girl between 5 and 17 years old with multiple sclerosis. The sequencing input was blood. CDR3 sequence reads: CASSPSGISYEQYF. The CDR3 region has the DNA TGTGCCAGCAGCCCGAGCGGAATCTCTTACGAGCAGTACTTC.